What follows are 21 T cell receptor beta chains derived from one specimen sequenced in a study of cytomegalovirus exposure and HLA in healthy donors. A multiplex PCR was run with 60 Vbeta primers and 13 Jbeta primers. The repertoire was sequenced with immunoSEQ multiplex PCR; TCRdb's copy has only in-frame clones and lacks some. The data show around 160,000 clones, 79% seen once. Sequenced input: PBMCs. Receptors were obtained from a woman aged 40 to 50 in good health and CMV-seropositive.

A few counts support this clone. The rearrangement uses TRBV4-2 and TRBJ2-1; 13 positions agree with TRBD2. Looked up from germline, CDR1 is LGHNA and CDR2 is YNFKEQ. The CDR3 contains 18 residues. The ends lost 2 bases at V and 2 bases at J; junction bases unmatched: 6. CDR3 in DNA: TGTGCCAGCAGCCAACCGCCACTAGCGGGGGGGGCCTACAATGAGCAGTTCTTC. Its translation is CASSQPPLAGGAYNEQFF.

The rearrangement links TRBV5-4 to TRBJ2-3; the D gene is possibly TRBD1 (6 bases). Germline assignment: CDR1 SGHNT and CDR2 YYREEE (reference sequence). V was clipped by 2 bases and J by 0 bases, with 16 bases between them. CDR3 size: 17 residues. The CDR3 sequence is CASSFVEKTGSTDTQYF. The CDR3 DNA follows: TGTGCCAGCAGCTTTGTAGAGAAGACAGGTAGCACAGATACGCAGTATTTT.

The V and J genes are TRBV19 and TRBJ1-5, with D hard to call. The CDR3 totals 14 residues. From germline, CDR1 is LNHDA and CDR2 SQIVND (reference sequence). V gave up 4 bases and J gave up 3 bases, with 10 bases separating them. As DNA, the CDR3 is TGTGCCAGTAGTAGTTTGGCGGACAATCAGCCCCAGCATTTT. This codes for CASSSLADNQPQHF.

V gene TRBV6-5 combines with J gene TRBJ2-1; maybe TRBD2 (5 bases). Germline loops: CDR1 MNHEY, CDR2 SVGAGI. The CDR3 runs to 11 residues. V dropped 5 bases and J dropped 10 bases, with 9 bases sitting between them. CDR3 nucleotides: TGTGCCAGCAGTACTCCGGGGGAGCAGTTCTTC. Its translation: CASSTPGEQFF.

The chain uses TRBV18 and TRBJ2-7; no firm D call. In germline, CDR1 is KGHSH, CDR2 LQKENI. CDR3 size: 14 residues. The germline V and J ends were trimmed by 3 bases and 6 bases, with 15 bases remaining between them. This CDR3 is CASSPSDVRGEQYF. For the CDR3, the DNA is TGTGCCAGCTCACCCAGCGACGTTCGCGGCGAGCAGTACTTC. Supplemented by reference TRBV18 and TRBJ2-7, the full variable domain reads NAGVMQNPRHLVRRRGQEARLRCSPMKGHSHVYWYRQLPEEGLKFMVYLQKENIIDESGMPKERFSAEFPKEGPSILRIQQVVRGDSAAYFCASSPSDVRGEQYFGPGTRLTVT.

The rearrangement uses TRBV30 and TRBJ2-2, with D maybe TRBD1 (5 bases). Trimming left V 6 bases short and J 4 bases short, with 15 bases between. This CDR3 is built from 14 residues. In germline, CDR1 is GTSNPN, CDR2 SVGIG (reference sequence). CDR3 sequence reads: CACLSGSATGELFF. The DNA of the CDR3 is TGTGCCTGTCTATCAGGGTCAGCCACCGGGGAGCTGTTTTTT. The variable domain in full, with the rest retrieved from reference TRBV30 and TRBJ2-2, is SQTIHQWPATLVQPVGSPLSLECTVEGTSNPNLYWYRQAAGRGLQLLFYSVGIGQISSEVPQNLSASRPQDRQFILSSKKLLLSDSGFYLCACLSGSATGELFFGEGSRLTVL.

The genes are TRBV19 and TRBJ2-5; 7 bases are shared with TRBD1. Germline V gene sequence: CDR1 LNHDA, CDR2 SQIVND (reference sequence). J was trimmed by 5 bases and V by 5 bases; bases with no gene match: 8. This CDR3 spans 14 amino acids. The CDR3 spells CASSSTDRVETQYF. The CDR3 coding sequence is TGTGCCAGTAGTTCCACCGACAGGGTTGAGACCCAGTACTTC.

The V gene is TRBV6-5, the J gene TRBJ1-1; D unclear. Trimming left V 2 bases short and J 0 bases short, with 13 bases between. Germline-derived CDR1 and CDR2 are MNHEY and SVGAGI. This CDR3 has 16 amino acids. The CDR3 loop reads CASSYPPGGLNTEAFF. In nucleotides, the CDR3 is TGTGCCAGCAGTTACCCCCCGGGAGGTCTGAACACTGAAGCTTTCTTT.

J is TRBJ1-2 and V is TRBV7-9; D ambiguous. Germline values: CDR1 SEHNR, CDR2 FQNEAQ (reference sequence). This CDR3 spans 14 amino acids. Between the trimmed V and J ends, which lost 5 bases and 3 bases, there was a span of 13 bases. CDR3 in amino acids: CASSRTQDYYGYTF. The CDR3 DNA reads TGTGCCAGCAGCCGCACGCAGGACTACTATGGCTACACCTTC.

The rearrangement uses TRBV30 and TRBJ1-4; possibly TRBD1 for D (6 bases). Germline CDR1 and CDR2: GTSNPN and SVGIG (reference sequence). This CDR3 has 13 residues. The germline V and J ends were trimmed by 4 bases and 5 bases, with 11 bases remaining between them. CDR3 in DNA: TGTGCCTGGACCAGGGGCGTGAATGAAAAACTGTTTTTT. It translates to CAWTRGVNEKLFF.

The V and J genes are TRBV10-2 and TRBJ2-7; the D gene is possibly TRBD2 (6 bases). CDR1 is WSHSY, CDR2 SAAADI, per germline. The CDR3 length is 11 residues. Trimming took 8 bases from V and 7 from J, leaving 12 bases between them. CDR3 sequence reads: CASGDAGEQYF. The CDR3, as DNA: TGCGCCAGCGGGGACGCGGGGGAGCAGTACTTC.

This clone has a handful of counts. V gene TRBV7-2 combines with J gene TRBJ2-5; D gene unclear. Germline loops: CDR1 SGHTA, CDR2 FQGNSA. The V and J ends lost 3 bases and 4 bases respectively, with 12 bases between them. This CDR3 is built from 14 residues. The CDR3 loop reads CASSFSIRGETQYF. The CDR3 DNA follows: TGTGCCAGCAGCTTTTCGATCCGAGGAGAGACCCAGTACTTC.

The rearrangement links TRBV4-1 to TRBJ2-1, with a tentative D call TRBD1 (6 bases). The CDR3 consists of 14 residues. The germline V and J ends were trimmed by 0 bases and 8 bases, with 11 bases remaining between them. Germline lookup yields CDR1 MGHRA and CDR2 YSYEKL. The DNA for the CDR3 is TGCGCCAGCAGCCAAGATGAGGGGGACGATGAGCAGTTCTTC. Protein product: CASSQDEGDDEQFF.

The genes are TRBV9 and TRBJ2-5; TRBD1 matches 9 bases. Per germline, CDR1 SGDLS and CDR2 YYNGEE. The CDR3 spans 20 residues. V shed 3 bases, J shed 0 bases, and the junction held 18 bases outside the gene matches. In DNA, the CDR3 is TGTGCCAGCAGCGCCCCCCCCACGGACAGGGGTGCCCCCAACCAAGAGACCCAGTACTTC. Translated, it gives CASSAPPTDRGAPNQETQYF. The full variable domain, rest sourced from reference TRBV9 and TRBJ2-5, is DSGVTQTPKHLITATGQRVTLRCSPRSGDLSVYWYQQSLDQGLQFLIQYYNGEERAKGNILERFSAQQFPDLHSELNLSSLELGDSALYFCASSAPPTDRGAPNQETQYFGPGTRLLVL.

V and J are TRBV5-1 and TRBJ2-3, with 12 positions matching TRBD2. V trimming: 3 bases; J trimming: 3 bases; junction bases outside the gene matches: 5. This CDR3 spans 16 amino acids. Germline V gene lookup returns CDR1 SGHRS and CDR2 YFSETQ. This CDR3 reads CASSSKTSGGTDTQYF. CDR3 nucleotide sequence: TGCGCCAGCAGCTCGAAGACTAGCGGGGGTACAGATACGCAGTATTTT.

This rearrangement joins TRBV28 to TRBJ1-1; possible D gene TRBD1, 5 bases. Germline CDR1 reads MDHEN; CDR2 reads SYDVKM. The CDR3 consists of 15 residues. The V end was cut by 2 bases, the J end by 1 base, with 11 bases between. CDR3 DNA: TGTGCCAGCAGTTTAGGCGGACAAAAGAACACTGAAGCTTTCTTT. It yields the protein CASSLGGQKNTEAFF.

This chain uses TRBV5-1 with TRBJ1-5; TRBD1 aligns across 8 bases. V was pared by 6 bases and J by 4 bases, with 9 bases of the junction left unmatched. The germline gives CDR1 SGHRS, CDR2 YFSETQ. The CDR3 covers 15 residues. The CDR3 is CASTSTGGPNQPQHF. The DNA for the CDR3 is TGCGCCAGCACCTCAACAGGGGGTCCGAATCAGCCCCAGCATTTT.

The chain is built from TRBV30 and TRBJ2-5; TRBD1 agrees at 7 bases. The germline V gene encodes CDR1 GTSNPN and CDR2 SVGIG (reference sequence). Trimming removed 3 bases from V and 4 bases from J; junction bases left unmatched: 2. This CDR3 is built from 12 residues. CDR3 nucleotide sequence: TGTGCCTGGAGACAGGGGCGAGAGACCCAGTACTTC. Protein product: CAWRQGRETQYF.

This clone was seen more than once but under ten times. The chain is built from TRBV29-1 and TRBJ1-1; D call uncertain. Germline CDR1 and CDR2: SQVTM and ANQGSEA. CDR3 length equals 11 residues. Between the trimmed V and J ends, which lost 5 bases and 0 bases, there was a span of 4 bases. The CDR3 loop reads CSVSVNTEAFF. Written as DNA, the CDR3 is TGCAGCGTTTCAGTGAACACTGAAGCTTTCTTT.

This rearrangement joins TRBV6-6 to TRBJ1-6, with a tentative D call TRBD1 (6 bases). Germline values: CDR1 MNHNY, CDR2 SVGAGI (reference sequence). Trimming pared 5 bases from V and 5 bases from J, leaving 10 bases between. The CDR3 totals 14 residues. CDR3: CASSTGRNNSPLHF. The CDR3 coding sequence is TGTGCCAGCAGTACAGGGAGAAATAATTCACCCCTCCACTTT.

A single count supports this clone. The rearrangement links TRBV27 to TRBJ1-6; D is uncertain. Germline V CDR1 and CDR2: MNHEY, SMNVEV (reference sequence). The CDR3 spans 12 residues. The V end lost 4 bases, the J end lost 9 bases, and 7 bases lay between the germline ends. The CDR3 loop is CASSSPRSPLHF. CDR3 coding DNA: TGTGCCAGCAGTTCCCCCCGTTCACCCCTCCACTTT.